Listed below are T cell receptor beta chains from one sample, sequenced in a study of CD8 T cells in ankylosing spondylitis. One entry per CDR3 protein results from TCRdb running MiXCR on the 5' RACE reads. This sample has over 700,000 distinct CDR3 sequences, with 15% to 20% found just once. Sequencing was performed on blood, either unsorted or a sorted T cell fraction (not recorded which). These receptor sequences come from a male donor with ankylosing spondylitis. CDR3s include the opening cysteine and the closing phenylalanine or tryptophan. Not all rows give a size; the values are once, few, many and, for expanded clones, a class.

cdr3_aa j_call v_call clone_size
CASSGPRSTDTQYF TRBJ2-3 TRBV9 -
CASSSTGGGLGSEAFF TRBJ1-1 TRBV12-3/TRBV12-4 -
CSAPSGSLAYEQYF TRBJ2-7 TRBV20-1 few
CASSQDGPVEDEKLFF TRBJ1-4 TRBV4-1 -
CASSFSAVGPYNEQFF TRBJ2-1 TRBV5-1 -
CASRLGTGSLNTEAFF TRBJ1-1 TRBV5-1 few
CASSLGNGYTF TRBJ1-2 TRBV12-3/TRBV12-4 many
CAKRRQNSGNTIYF TRBJ1-3 TRBV2 -
CASSSRGQAYNSPLHF TRBJ1-6 TRBV6-5 few
CASSLASHSNQPQHF TRBJ1-5 TRBV28 many